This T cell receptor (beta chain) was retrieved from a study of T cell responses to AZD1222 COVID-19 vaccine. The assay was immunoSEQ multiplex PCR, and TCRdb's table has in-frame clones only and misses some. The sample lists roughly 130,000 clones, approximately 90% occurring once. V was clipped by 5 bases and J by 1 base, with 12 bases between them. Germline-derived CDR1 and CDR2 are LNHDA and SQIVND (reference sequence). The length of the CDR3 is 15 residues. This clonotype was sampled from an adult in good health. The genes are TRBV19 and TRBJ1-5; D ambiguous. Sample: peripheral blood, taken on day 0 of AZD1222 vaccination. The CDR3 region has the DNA TGTGCCAGTAGTGTGGGTCCTGGGAGCAATCAGCCCCAGCATTTT. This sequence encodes CASSVGPGSNQPQHF.